The clone carrying this TCR beta chain appeared a few times. This CDR3 region has 14 residues. Germline values: CDR1 SGHVS, CDR2 FNYEAQ. V was shortened by 1 base and J by 6 bases, with 10 bases between the two germline ends. Original analysis: Amplification from reference gene primers served as the basis for estimated nucleated cell counts. Method: immunoSEQ multiplex PCR; TCRdb's copy keeps in-frame clones and lacks some. That table is the source of V, J and clone size, and D and trimming were worked out from the DNA. The sample includes approximately 92,000 clones, around four fifths seen only once; the top ten take 3% to 4%. The data were obtained in a study of blood T cell repertoires in COVID-19. Study background: Collection of acute and convalescent COVID-19 samples took place in the United States, Italy and Spain. PBMCs, B-cell-depleted T cells, or T cells were the source of the cDNA or gDNA that made up the material.

The chain has TRBV7-6 and TRBJ2-1; D is uncertain. This TCR came from a man aged 50-60 years with acute or convalescent COVID-19. The sequencing input was peripheral blood. As DNA, the CDR3 is TGTGCCAGCAGCTTAGGGTCGGGTAGCAATGAGCAGTTCTTC. Translation: CASSLGSGSNEQFF.